This T cell receptor beta chain was sequenced in a study of PD-1 blockade in classical Hodgkin lymphoma. Study results and caveats: In newly diagnosed patients, baseline TCR diversity was reportedly below that of healthy donors.

Of note for this clone: Its antigen is not identified.

Libraries were prepared by immunoSEQ multiplex PCR; TCRdb keeps only in-frame clonotypes and omits some of them. The sample contains tens of thousands of clones, over 75% of which appear only once. Each patient's relapse followed autologous stem cell transplantation, and brentuximab vedotin exposure varied. CDR1 and CDR2 from the germline V gene are SGHRS and YFSETQ. V gave up 7 bases and J gave up 1 base; unmatched junction bases: 5. CDR3 size: 15 residues. This rearrangement joins TRBV5-1 to TRBJ2-3, with 11 bases that match TRBD2. Sequencing used peripheral blood mononuclear cells (PBMCs), obtained at baseline. The receptor's source is a human donor with classical Hodgkin lymphoma. CDR3 amino acids: CASALGLAGTDTQYF. CDR3 in DNA: TGCGCCAGCGCCTTGGGACTAGCGGGCACAGATACGCAGTATTTT.